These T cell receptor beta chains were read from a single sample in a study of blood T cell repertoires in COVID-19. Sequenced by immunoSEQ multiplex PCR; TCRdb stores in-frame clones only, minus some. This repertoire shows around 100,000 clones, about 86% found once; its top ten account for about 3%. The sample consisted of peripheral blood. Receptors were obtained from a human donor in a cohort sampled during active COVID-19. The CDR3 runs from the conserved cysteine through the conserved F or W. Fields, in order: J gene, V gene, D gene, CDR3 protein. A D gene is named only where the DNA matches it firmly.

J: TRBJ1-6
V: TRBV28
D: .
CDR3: CASSSLRGGFNSPLHF

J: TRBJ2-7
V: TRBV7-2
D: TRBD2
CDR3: CASSFQGSGRHEQYF

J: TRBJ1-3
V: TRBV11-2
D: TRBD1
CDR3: CASSPGDRGSGNTIYF

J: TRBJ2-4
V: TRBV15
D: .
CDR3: CATSPDGDIQYF

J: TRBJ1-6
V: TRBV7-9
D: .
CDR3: CASSLGGNSPLHF

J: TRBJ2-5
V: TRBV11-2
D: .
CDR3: CASSSPGSLLTQYF

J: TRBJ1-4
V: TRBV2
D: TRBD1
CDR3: CASTQGEGEKLFF

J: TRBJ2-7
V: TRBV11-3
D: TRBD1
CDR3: CASSLWTGSSYEQYF

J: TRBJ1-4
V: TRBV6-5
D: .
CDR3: CASSYRDPTNEKLFF

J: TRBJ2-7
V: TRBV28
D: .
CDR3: CASSSPSGVGGQYF

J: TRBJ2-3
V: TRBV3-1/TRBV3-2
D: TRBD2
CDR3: CASSQGPSGGDTQYF

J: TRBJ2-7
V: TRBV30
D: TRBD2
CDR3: CAWSGGLAGHSEQYF

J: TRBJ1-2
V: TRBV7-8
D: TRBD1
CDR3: CASSLFPGTDYGYTF

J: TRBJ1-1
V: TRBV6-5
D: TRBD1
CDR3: CASSYSEGADTEAFF

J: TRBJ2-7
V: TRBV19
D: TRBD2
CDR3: CASSITSGAYEQYF

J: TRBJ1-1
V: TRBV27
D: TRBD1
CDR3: CASSLVQGAGAFF

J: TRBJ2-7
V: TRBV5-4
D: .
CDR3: CASSLGGPEQYF

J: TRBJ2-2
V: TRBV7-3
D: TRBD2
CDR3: CASSLLSGGIDTGELFF

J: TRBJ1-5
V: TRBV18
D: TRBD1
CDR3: CASSLGQGVQPQHF

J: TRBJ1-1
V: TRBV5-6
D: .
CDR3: CASSRTYRTSSTEAFF

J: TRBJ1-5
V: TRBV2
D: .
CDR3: CASSEDGYGSNQPQHF

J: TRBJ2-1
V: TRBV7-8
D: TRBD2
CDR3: CASSLSGRSLFF

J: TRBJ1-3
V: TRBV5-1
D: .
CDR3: CASSMDSGNTIYF

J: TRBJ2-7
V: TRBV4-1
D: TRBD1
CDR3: CASSRTRDREQYF

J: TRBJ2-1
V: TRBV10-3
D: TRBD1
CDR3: CAISESIPGQSINNEQFF

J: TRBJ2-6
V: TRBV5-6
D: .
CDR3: CASGIGANVLTF